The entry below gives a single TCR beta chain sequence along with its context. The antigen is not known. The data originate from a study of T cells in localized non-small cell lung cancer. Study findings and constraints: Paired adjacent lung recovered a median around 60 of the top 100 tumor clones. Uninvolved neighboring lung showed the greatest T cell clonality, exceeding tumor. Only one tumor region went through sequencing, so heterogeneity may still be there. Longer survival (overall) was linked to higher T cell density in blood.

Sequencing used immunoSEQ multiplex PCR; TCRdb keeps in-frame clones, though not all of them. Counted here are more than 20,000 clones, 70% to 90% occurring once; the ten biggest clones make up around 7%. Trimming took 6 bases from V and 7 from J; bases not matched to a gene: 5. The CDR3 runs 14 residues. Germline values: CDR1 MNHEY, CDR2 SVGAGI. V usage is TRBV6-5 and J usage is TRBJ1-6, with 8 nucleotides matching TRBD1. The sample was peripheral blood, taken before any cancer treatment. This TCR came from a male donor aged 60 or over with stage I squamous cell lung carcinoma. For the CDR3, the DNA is TGTGCCAGCAGATTGAGACAGGGGAATTCACCCCTCCACTTT. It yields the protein CASRLRQGNSPLHF.